This T cell receptor (beta chain) is drawn from a study of OX40 agonist ivuxolimab in advanced cancers. As regards this clone: No antigen is known for it.

Study findings and constraints: Antigen specificity of clonally expanded peripheral T cells was not established. Average numbers of expanded clones were greater in CD8+ T cells than in CD4+. It was also the case that some nonresponders had low normalized T-cell clonal expansion.

Germline V gene lookup returns CDR1 SGHDT and CDR2 YYEEEE. This CDR3 spans 16 amino acids. V shed 4 bases, J shed 0 bases, and the junction held 4 bases outside the gene matches. Profiled with immunoSEQ multiplex PCR; TCRdb holds only in-frame clones, not every one. In the table there are 39,000 or so clones, 87% of which are singletons. The clonotype comes from an adult with an advanced solid tumor such as melanoma, head and neck, liver or kidney cancer. The rearrangement joins TRBV5-6 to TRBJ1-4, with 9 bases matching TRBD1. Material: CD4+ or CD8+ T cells sorted from blood, obtained in a trial of the OX40 agonist ivuxolimab. CDR3 in DNA: TGTGCCAGCAGCCCGACAGGGGGGACAACTAATGAAAAACTGTTTTTT. This codes for CASSPTGGTTNEKLFF.